This passage covers 24 T cell receptor beta chains from one sample sequenced in a study of tumor-infiltrating lymphocytes in primary liver carcinoma. It was unsorted whole blood that yielded blood RNA, and germline DNA was also extracted. Total RNA (approximately 500 ng) served as template for TCR beta cDNA synthesis primed by a constant-region primer. Libraries of TCR beta came from three nested multiplex PCR rounds with slightly modified ARM-PCR. The opening two PCR rounds, ten to eleven cycles each, paired TRBV1-TRBV30 forward primers with a C-beta reverse primer. TCRdb reprocessed the multiplex PCR reads with MiXCR, giving one entry per CDR3 protein. The repertoire consists of hundreds of thousands of distinct CDR3 sequences, with roughly three fifths occurring once and the leading ten covering over 15%. Sequencing was done on a sample of peripheral blood. The receptors come from a woman under 40 with primary liver carcinoma and hepatitis B virus infection.

A word on this clonotype: The germline gene is not matched at one end of the junction; a read error may be the cause. This chain connects TRBV6-4 to TRBJ2-1, with D perhaps given as TRBD1 or TRBD2 (5 bases each). The germline V gene has CDR1 MRHNA and CDR2 SNTAGT. CDR3 length equals 13 residues. This CDR3 is CASSAGPSNKQFF. In DNA form, the CDR3 reads TGTGCCAGCAGTGCGGGACCCTCCAATAAGCAGTTCTTC.

A word on this clonotype: A much larger clone differs from this one at a single base, so this may be a read error. This chain joins TRBV4-1 and TRBJ2-1; no clear D gene. The CDR3 contains 13 residues. Per the germline V gene, CDR1 is MGHRA and CDR2 is YSYEKL. The V gene lost 4 bases and the J gene lost 10 bases, with 14 bases spanning the gap. This CDR3 reads CASSLGPIYEQFF. The DNA of the CDR3 is TGCGCCAGCAGCCTCGGGCCCATCTACGAGCAGTTCTTC.

As to this clonotype: Just one base apart from a much larger clone, this may be a read error. This chain uses TRBV4-2 with TRBJ2-1, with 8 bases that match TRBD2. CDR3 length: 18 amino acids. Germline CDR1 is LGHNA and CDR2 is YNFKEQ. The junction had 10 bases not matched to a gene; V was cut back by 1 base and J by 2 bases. CDR3 region: CASSQGLAREGAYNEQFF. CDR3 bases: TGTGCCAGCAGCCAAGGACTAGCGAGAGAGGGGGCCTACAATGAGCAGTTCTTC.

This clonotype was seen a few times. The rearrangement joins TRBV6-2 or TRBV6-3 to TRBJ2-1, with D perhaps TRBD2 (6 bases). This CDR3 region has 13 residues. The germline V and J ends were trimmed by 7 bases and 2 bases, with 9 bases remaining between them. Germline CDR1 MNHEY, CDR2 SVGEGT. The CDR3 region has the DNA TGTGCCAGCACTAGCGCGACCTACAATGAGCAGTTCTTC. Its protein product is CASTSATYNEQFF.

The chain couples TRBV30 to TRBJ1-1; D remains unclear. Germline V gives CDR1 GTSNPN, CDR2 SVGIG (reference sequence). Trimming took off 1 base at V and 1 base at J, with 7 bases between the two ends. This CDR3 is built from 13 residues. The CDR3 here is CAWSAAGNTEAFF. CDR3 in DNA: TGTGCCTGGAGTGCTGCCGGGAACACTGAAGCTTTCTTT.

On this clonotype: Germline is not matched at one junction end, which may reflect a read error. The chain is built from TRBV4-2 and TRBJ2-7; tentatively, D is TRBD1 (5 bases). This CDR3 is 17 amino acids long. CDR1 LGHNA and CDR2 YNFKEQ come from the germline V gene. The CDR3 loop reads CASGQELRAVTSYEQYF. CDR3 in DNA: TGTGCCAGCGGCCAAGAACTCAGGGCAGTAACATCCTACGAGCAGTACTTC.

This clonotype showed up just once. The junction departs from germline at one end; a sequencing error may be responsible. The chain is built from TRBV11-2 and TRBJ2-3; 10 nucleotides align to TRBD2. The CDR3 totals 15 residues. In germline, CDR1 is SGHAT, CDR2 FQNNGV. The CDR3 nucleotides read TGTGCCAGCAGCTTAGAAGCCCTAGCGGGAGATATGCAGTATTTT. Translated: CASSLEALAGDMQYF.

V gene TRBV12-5 combines with J gene TRBJ2-1; D uncertain. Trimming pared 1 base from V and 9 bases from J, leaving 16 bases between. The germline V gene encodes CDR1 LGHNT and CDR2 FRNRAP. The CDR3 loop spans 15 amino acids. For the CDR3, the DNA is TGTGCTAGTGGTTTGGGGGAACTCGGAGACGGTGAGCAGTTCTTC. It is translated as CASGLGELGDGEQFF.

On this clonotype: At one of its ends the junction is not consistent with the germline gene, which may arise from a read error. The V call is TRBV12-3 or TRBV12-4, the J call TRBJ2-7; the D is unclear. CDR3 length: 16 residues. CDR3 in amino acids: CANSFYRPTSPNEQYF. CDR3 DNA: TGTGCCAACAGTTTTTATAGGCCTACCAGCCCCAACGAGCAGTACTTC.

Regarding this clonotype: A read error is possible here, since a much larger clone lies one base away. The chain employs TRBV11-1 and TRBJ2-5; weak D call: TRBD1 (5 bases). Germline V gene data show CDR1 as SGHAT and CDR2 as FQDESV (reference sequence). V shed 4 bases and J shed 5 bases, with 20 bases lying between them. The CDR3 runs to 16 residues. This CDR3 reads CASSSPIAGIGETQYF. The CDR3 bases are TGTGCCAGCAGCTCACCCATAGCAGGGATAGGGGAGACCCAGTACTTC.

The V and J genes are TRBV7-9 and TRBJ1-1; weak D call: TRBD1 (5 bases). CDR1 is SEHNR, CDR2 FQNEAQ, per germline (reference sequence). CDR3 size: 14 residues. This chain's CDR3 is CDSSFGQGNTEAFF. The CDR3 bases are TGTGACAGTAGCTTCGGGCAGGGGAACACTGAAGCTTTCTTT.

The rearrangement uses TRBV28 and TRBJ2-3, with 7 bases matching TRBD2. The CDR3 covers 16 residues. The ends lost 6 bases at V and 3 bases at J; junction bases unmatched: 12. Germline CDR1 is MDHEN and CDR2 is SYDVKM. The CDR3 region is CASSLGFGGGTDTQYF. The CDR3 DNA follows: TGTGCCAGCAGCCTCGGCTTCGGGGGAGGGACAGATACGCAGTATTTT.

To note about this clonotype: A much larger clone lies one base from this, so it may be a read error. The CDR3 end shows no conserved phenylalanine or tryptophan, and so a read error is likely. The gene calls are TRBV29-1 and TRBJ2-3; D unclear. The V end was cut by 7 bases, the J end by 4 bases, with 9 bases between. The germline gives CDR1 SQVTM, CDR2 ANQGSEA. The CDR3 has 11 amino acids. CDR3 in amino acids: CSASRSDTQYS. The CDR3 DNA is TGCAGCGCCTCTAGATCAGATACGCAGTATTCT.

Notes on this clonotype: One end of the junction varies from germline; a read error may be responsible. The chain uses TRBV11-2 and TRBJ2-7; D could derive from TRBD1 or TRBD2 (6 bases each). Germline assignment: CDR1 SGHAT and CDR2 FQNNGV. The CDR3 has 15 amino acids. CDR3 sequence: CASSLVGIGGYEQYF. CDR3 nucleotides: TGCGCCAGCAGCTTAGTGGGGATAGGGGGGTACGAGCAGTACTTC.

This rearrangement joins TRBV7-9 to TRBJ1-5; D call uncertain. V gave up 5 bases and J gave up 5 bases, with 10 bases separating them. The germline V gene has CDR1 SEHNR and CDR2 FQNEAQ (reference sequence). The CDR3 loop spans 13 amino acids. The CDR3 DNA follows: TGTGCCAGCAGCCCTAATGGGGATCAGCCCCAGCATTTT. It encodes CASSPNGDQPQHF.

This clonotype was seen ten or more times. The chain combines TRBV29-1 with TRBJ1-2; no clear D. V lost 2 bases, J lost 8 bases, and 12 bases lay in between. The germline gives CDR1 SQVTM, CDR2 ANQGSEA. The CDR3 is 12 residues long. CDR3 sequence: CSVERGRVGYTF. The CDR3 DNA is TGCAGCGTTGAACGGGGTAGGGTAGGCTACACCTTC.

This chain connects TRBV6-1 to TRBJ1-2; perhaps TRBD1 as D (6 bases). Germline-derived CDR1 and CDR2 are MNHNS and SASEGT. The CDR3 extends over 13 amino acids. The V end was cut by 3 bases, the J end by 7 bases, with 12 bases between. The CDR3 loop is CASSEDSRGGYTF. The DNA of the CDR3 is TGTGCCAGCAGTGAGGACAGCAGGGGTGGCTACACCTTC.

The chain is built from TRBV12-3 or TRBV12-4 and TRBJ1-1; D gene unclear. Trimming took off 3 bases at V and 2 bases at J, with 10 bases between the two ends. CDR3 size: 14 residues. CDR3 sequence (DNA): TGTGCCAGCAGTTTCTTACAGCCTAACACTGAAGCTTTCTTT. Amino acids: CASSFLQPNTEAFF.

This clonotype occurred a few times. The junction and the germline gene differ at one end; a read error may be behind it. The CDR3 protein is CTSSPGGSYEQYF. The CDR3 DNA is TGTACCAGCAGCCCCGGGGGCTCCTACGAGCAGTACTTC. The gene calls are TRBV11-2 and TRBJ2-7, with D perhaps matching TRBD2 (6 bases). Germline CDR1 reads SGHAT; CDR2 reads FQNNGV. There are 13 residues in the CDR3.

Comments on this clonotype: A much larger clone differs by one base, so this may be a read error. The chain carries TRBV4-2 and TRBJ1-1, with TRBD1 matching over 9 bases. This CDR3 region has 14 residues. The germline V gene encodes CDR1 LGHNA and CDR2 YNFKEQ. The V and J ends lost 8 bases and 6 bases, in that order; junction bases with no gene match: 10. CDR3 amino acids: CASGRTDRGAEAFF. CDR3 DNA: TGTGCCAGCGGCCGGACGGACAGGGGAGCTGAAGCTTTCTTT.

The chain recombines TRBV7-9 with TRBJ2-1, with a tentative D call TRBD1 (5 bases). V lost 1 base to trimming and J lost 6 bases, with 13 bases between them. The germline V gene encodes CDR1 SEHNR and CDR2 FQNEAQ (reference sequence). The CDR3 is 15 residues long. The CDR3 DNA sequence: TGTGCCAGCAGCTTAGTTGGGGCTAGAGTCAATGAGCAGTTCTTC. Translation gives CASSLVGARVNEQFF.

A remark on this clonotype: It may be a read error: a sequence one base away is much more abundant. The genes are TRBV4-3 and TRBJ2-3; D might be TRBD1 or TRBD2, each matching 5 bases. The V and J ends lost 4 bases and 0 bases respectively, with 14 bases between them. Per germline, CDR1 LGHNA and CDR2 YSLEER. The CDR3 consists of 16 residues. Here the CDR3 reads CASSRGTWRSTDTQYF. The CDR3 coding sequence is TGCGCCAGCAGCCGAGGGACCTGGCGGAGCACAGATACGCAGTATTTT.

This chain links TRBV7-8 with TRBJ2-1; maybe TRBD2 (5 bases). Germline V gene data show CDR1 as SGHVS and CDR2 as FQNEAQ. The CDR3 is 14 residues long. Deletions cut 6 bases from V and 4 bases from J, with 13 bases between. This chain's CDR3 is CASREGLVYNEQFF. CDR3 coding DNA: TGTGCCAGCAGGGAAGGACTGGTATACAATGAGCAGTTCTTC.

In regard to this clonotype: This clone may be a read error of a much larger clone one base away. The rearrangement uses TRBV11-2 and TRBJ1-3; 7 bases are a match to TRBD1. CDR1 and CDR2 from the germline V gene are SGHAT and FQNNGV. This CDR3 region has 19 residues. CDR3 loop: CASSRFPGQPNHSGNIIYF. For the CDR3, the DNA is TGTGCCAGCAGCCGTTTCCCGGGACAGCCCAACCACTCTGGAAACATCATATATTTT.